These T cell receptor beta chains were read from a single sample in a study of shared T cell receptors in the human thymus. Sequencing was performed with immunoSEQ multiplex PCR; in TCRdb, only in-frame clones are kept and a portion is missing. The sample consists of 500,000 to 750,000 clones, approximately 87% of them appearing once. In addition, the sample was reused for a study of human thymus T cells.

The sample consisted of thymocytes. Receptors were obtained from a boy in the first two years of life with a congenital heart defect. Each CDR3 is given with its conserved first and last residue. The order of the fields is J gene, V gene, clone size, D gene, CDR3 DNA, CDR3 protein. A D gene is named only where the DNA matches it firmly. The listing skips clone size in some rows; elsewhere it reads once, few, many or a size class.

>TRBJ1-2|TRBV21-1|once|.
TGTGCCAGCAGCAAAGACCCCGGGGACTATGGCTACACCTTC
CASSKDPGDYGYTF
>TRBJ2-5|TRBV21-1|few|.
TGTGCCAGCAGCAAAGTGGCAGAGACCCAGTACTTC
CASSKVAETQYF
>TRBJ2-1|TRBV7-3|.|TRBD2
TGTGCCAGCAGCCGGCGGGGGTTCACGGACAATGAGCAGTTCTTC
CASSRRGFTDNEQFF
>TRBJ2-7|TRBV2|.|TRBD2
TGTGCCAGCAGTGCGGAGGAGGGAGGGCCGGACGAGCAGTACTTC
CASSAEEGGPDEQYF
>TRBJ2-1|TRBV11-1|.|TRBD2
TGTGCCAGCAGCGGACTAGCGGAACTGCACTACAATGAGCAGTTCTTC
CASSGLAELHYNEQFF
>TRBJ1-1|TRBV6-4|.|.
TGTGCCAGCAGCCCAAGACAGGTGCTCGAAGCTTTCTTT
CASSPRQVLEAFF
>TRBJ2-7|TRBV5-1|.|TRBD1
TGCGCCAGCAGATTCCGAACAGGGACAGTCAACGAGCAGTACTTC
CASRFRTGTVNEQYF
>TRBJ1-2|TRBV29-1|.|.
TGCAGCACCAAAGGGGATTCGGGCTACACCTTC
CSTKGDSGYTF
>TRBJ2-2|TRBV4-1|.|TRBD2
TGCGCCAGCAGCCAACCCCCAATCCTAAGCGGGAGGGGGTCGAGCGGGGAGCTGTTTTTT
CASSQPPILSGRGSSGELFF
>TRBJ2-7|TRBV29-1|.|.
TGCAGCGTCGGTAGCGCGCTGCTGCACGAGCAGTACTTC
CSVGSALLHEQYF
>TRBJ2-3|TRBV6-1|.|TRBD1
TGTGCCAGCAGTGAAGACCGGGACAGGGAAAACGGGGACACAGATACGCAGTATTTT
CASSEDRDRENGDTDTQYF
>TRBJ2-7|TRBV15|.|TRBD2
TGTGCCACCAGCAGAGAACTAGCGGTCTCCTCAATGGGGCAGTACTTC
CATSRELAVSSMGQYF
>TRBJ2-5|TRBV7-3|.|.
TGTGCCAGCAGCCCCGACTTAAGGCGGGACCCGGAGACCCAGTACTTC
CASSPDLRRDPETQYF
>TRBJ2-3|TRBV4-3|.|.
TGCGCCAGCAGCTCAGGGGCGGATACGCAGTATTTT
CASSSGADTQYF